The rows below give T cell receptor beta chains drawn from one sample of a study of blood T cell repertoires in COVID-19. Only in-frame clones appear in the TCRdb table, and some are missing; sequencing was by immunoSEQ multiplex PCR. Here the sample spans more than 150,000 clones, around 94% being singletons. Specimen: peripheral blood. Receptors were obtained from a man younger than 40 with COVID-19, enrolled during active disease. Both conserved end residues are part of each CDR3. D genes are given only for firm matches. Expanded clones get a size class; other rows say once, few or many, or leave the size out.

CDR3: CASSLVAGVATEAFF
DNA: TGCGCCAGCAGCTTGGTGGCAGGGGTGGCGACTGAAGCTTTCTTT
size: NA
D: NA
V: TRBV5-1
J: TRBJ1-1

CDR3: CASSLYGYEQYF
DNA: TGTGCCAGCAGTTTGTACGGCTACGAGCAGTACTTC
size: NA
D: NA
V: TRBV12-3/TRBV12-4
J: TRBJ2-7

CDR3: CASREGRQPYEQYF
DNA: TGTGCCAGCAGGGAGGGTAGACAACCCTACGAGCAGTACTTC
size: NA
D: NA
V: TRBV2
J: TRBJ2-7

CDR3: CASSSGLAGGFANTGELFF
DNA: TGCGCCAGCAGCTCAGGACTAGCGGGGGGGTTCGCGAACACCGGGGAGCTGTTTTTT
size: NA
D: TRBD2
V: TRBV5-1
J: TRBJ2-2

CDR3: CAWRATGSHYGYTF
DNA: TGTGCCTGGAGGGCGACAGGGAGTCACTATGGCTACACCTTC
size: NA
D: TRBD1
V: TRBV30
J: TRBJ1-2

CDR3: CASSIVEGNEQFF
DNA: TGTGCCAGTAGTATAGTCGAGGGCAATGAGCAGTTCTTC
size: NA
D: NA
V: TRBV19
J: TRBJ2-1

CDR3: CASSLEGAPNYGYTF
DNA: TGTGCCAGCAGCTTAGAGGGGGCGCCTAACTATGGCTACACCTTC
size: NA
D: TRBD1
V: TRBV7-6
J: TRBJ1-2

CDR3: CASKALGTAIEAFF
DNA: TGTGCCAGCAAGGCTCTTGGGACAGCTATTGAAGCTTTCTTT
size: NA
D: TRBD1
V: TRBV7-2
J: TRBJ1-1

CDR3: CASSPGTQYTGELFF
DNA: TGTGCCAGCAGCCCCGGGACACAATACACCGGGGAGCTGTTTTTT
size: NA
D: NA
V: TRBV7-7
J: TRBJ2-2

CDR3: CASSEYLGQNYGYTF
DNA: TGTGCCAGCAGTGAATACTTGGGACAGAACTATGGCTACACCTTC
size: NA
D: TRBD1
V: TRBV6-1
J: TRBJ1-2

CDR3: CASNPTGGSYGYTF
DNA: TGTGCCAGTAACCCGACAGGGGGCTCCTATGGCTACACCTTC
size: NA
D: TRBD1
V: TRBV19
J: TRBJ1-2

CDR3: CSVDVGQALNTEAFF
DNA: TGCAGCGTCGACGTCGGACAGGCCCTGAACACTGAAGCTTTCTTT
size: NA
D: TRBD1
V: TRBV29-1
J: TRBJ1-1

CDR3: CSASPSGGQPDTQYF
DNA: TGCAGTGCTAGTCCTAGCGGGGGGCAACCAGATACGCAGTATTTT
size: NA
D: TRBD2
V: TRBV20-1
J: TRBJ2-3

CDR3: CASSRPLGRGNSPLHF
DNA: TGTGCCAGCAGTCGGCCTTTAGGACGGGGAAATTCACCCCTCCACTTT
size: NA
D: NA
V: TRBV27
J: TRBJ1-6

CDR3: CASSQDSYFGNYGYTF
DNA: TGTGCCAGCAGCCAAGACTCATACTTCGGGAACTATGGCTACACCTTC
size: NA
D: NA
V: TRBV3-1/TRBV3-2
J: TRBJ1-2

CDR3: CASSLGTSFFEQYF
DNA: TGTGCCAGCAGCTTAGGGACTAGCTTCTTCGAGCAGTACTTC
size: NA
D: TRBD2
V: TRBV13
J: TRBJ2-7

CDR3: CASSKSRTSGGETQYF
DNA: TGCGCCAGCAGCAAGTCGCGGACTAGCGGGGGTGAGACCCAGTACTTC
size: NA
D: TRBD2
V: TRBV5-1
J: TRBJ2-5

CDR3: CASSFVGSNQPQHF
DNA: TGTGCCAGCAGTTTTGTCGGGAGCAATCAGCCCCAGCATTTT
size: NA
D: NA
V: TRBV27
J: TRBJ1-5

CDR3: CASSFRAGPNTGELFF
DNA: TGTGCCAGCAGCTTCAGAGCGGGGCCGAACACCGGGGAGCTGTTTTTT
size: NA
D: TRBD2
V: TRBV7-9
J: TRBJ2-2

CDR3: CASSVGLAYYNEQFF
DNA: TGTGCCAGCAGCGTAGGACTAGCTTACTACAATGAGCAGTTCTTC
size: NA
D: TRBD2
V: TRBV9
J: TRBJ2-1

CDR3: CASSLQGASETQYF
DNA: TGTGCCAGCAGCTTACAGGGGGCCTCGGAGACCCAGTACTTC
size: NA
D: NA
V: TRBV21-1
J: TRBJ2-5

CDR3: CASSIPPLYTGGYGGANVLTF
DNA: TGTGCCAGTAGTATTCCTCCGCTATACACAGGGGGCTATGGTGGGGCCAACGTCCTGACTTTC
size: NA
D: TRBD1
V: TRBV19
J: TRBJ2-6

CDR3: CASTSPEGGTEAFF
DNA: TGCGCCAGCACTTCCCCCGAAGGGGGCACTGAAGCTTTCTTT
size: NA
D: NA
V: TRBV5-1
J: TRBJ1-1

CDR3: CASSQFGQARDEAFF
DNA: TGTGCCAGCAGCCAGTTCGGACAAGCCCGTGACGAAGCTTTCTTT
size: once
D: NA
V: TRBV3-1/TRBV3-2
J: TRBJ1-1

CDR3: CASSEQAERYEQYF
DNA: TGTGCCAGCAGTGAACAAGCGGAAAGATACGAGCAGTACTTC
size: once
D: NA
V: TRBV6-1
J: TRBJ2-7

CDR3: CASSSDTIGELFF
DNA: TGTGCCAGCAGCTCCGACACGATCGGGGAGCTGTTTTTT
size: NA
D: NA
V: TRBV7-2
J: TRBJ2-2